This TCR beta chain was obtained from a study of T cell clonotyping in hematopoietic cell transplantation. The CDR3 sequence is 15 residues long. Germline V gene lookup returns CDR1 SNHLY and CDR2 FYNNEI. Germline trimming cut 3 bases from V and 5 bases from J; bases unmatched to any gene: 7. Study-wide findings and caveats: After transplant, recipient diversity fell while pathologically expanded clonotypes grew through day 180. Graft donor and pretransplant recipient Inverse Simpson Index values predicted broader posttransplant TCR diversity.

Here immunoSEQ multiplex PCR was the method, and the copy in TCRdb shows in-frame clones only, minus some. Altogether about 5,100 clones are present, just under 75% being singletons, with the ten largest covering around a quarter. Worth noting for this clone: Its antigen is currently unknown.

V gene TRBV2 combines with J gene TRBJ2-5, with 9 bases that match TRBD1. The material was PBMCs, obtained 100 days after allogeneic stem cell transplant. This TCR came from a female patient in her fifties who had an allogeneic stem cell transplant, so the T cells may come from the graft donor. Some clones in this sample may be carry-over from other donors' samples. In DNA form, the CDR3 reads TGTGCCAGCAGTGAGGACAGGGGCGCGTCCGAGACCCAGTACTTC. Translated, it gives CASSEDRGASETQYF.